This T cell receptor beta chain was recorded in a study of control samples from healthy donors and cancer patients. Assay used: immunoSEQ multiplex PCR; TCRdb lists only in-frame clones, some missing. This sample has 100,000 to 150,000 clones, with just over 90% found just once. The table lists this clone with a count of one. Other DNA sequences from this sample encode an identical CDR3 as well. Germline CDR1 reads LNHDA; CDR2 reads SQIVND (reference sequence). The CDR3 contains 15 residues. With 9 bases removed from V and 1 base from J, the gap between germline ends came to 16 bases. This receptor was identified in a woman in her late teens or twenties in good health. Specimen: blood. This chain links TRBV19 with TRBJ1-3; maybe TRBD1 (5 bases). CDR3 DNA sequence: TGTGCCAGCCCTGCTCCAGGGTCTTCTGGAAACACCATATATTTT. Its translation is CASPAPGSSGNTIYF.